Presented here are 15 T cell receptor beta chains from one specimen sequenced in a study of T cells in Graves' hyperthyroidism and ophthalmopathy. Authors of the study amplified TCR beta CDR3 regions from RNA transcripts. The HTBI primer set served for first-round RT-PCR of the TCR CDR3. TCRdb reprocessed the multiplex PCR reads with MiXCR, giving one entry per CDR3 protein. The sample contains roughly 740,000 distinct CDR3 sequences, around 17% of which appear only once. The sequenced sample consisted of blood. These receptors all come from a young man with Graves' hyperthyroidism.

The J gene is TRBJ1-5, the V gene TRBV20-1, with TRBD1 identical over 7 bases. The CDR3 is made up of 13 amino acids. The V and J ends lost 6 bases and 5 bases, in that order; junction bases with no gene match: 7. The germline V gene has CDR1 DFQATT and CDR2 SNEGSKA (reference sequence). CDR3 sequence reads: CSAKTGTDQPQHF. CDR3 nucleotide sequence: TGCAGTGCGAAGACAGGGACCGATCAGCCCCAGCATTTT.

There are a few counts of this clonotype. The V gene is TRBV7-9, the J gene TRBJ1-1; 10 bases are shared with TRBD1. Germline CDR1 and CDR2: SEHNR and FQNEAQ (reference sequence). The CDR3 is 14 residues long. With 5 bases clipped from V and 10 bases from J, the junction kept 10 bases outside the gene matches. The CDR3 DNA follows: TGTGCCAGCAGCGCGGGACAGGGGAGGTATGGAGCTTTCTTT. It yields the protein CASSAGQGRYGAFF.

The sample holds many counts of this clonotype. One end of the junction is discordant with germline, which a read error may explain. The chain employs TRBV25-1 and TRBJ2-1; tentative D call: TRBD1 (5 bases). The CDR3 has 14 residues. The germline CDR1 and CDR2 sequences are MGHDK and SYGVNS. The CDR3 protein is CTSSPGRAHNEQFF. For the CDR3, the DNA is TGTACCAGCTCCCCGGGCAGGGCTCACAATGAGCAGTTCTTC. Full variable domain (remainder filled in from reference TRBV25-1 and TRBJ2-1): EADIYQTPRYLVIGTGKKITLECSQTMGHDKMYWYQQDPGMELHLIHYSYGVNSTEKGDLSSESTVSRIRTEHFPLTLESARPSHTSQYLCTSSPGRAHNEQFFGPGTRLTVL.

The table lists this clonotype with many counts. The chain joins TRBV5-8 to TRBJ2-3; 8 bases align to TRBD1. CDR3 size: 15 residues. V was pared by 4 bases and J by 5 bases, with 9 bases of the junction left unmatched. The germline gives CDR1 SGHTS, CDR2 YDEGEE. DNA of the CDR3: TGTGCCAGCAGCCCGACAGGGGCGACGGGAGATACGCAGTATTTT. Translating it yields CASSPTGATGDTQYF.

The chain employs TRBV9 and TRBJ2-3; 8 bases agree with TRBD2. The CDR3 is 14 residues long. Losses at the gene ends were 3 bases for V and 2 bases for J; bases not matched to a gene: 2. Germline V gives CDR1 SGDLS, CDR2 YYNGEE. The CDR3, as DNA: TGTGCCAGCAGCGCTAGCGGGTACACAGATACGCAGTATTTT. Translated, it gives CASSASGYTDTQYF.

This clonotype was counted a few times. The chain employs TRBV19 and TRBJ1-1; D may be TRBD1 (5 bases). The ends were cut back, 8 bases at V and 3 bases at J, with 10 bases in the middle. This CDR3 region has 12 residues. Germline assignment: CDR1 LNHDA and CDR2 SQIVND (reference sequence). The CDR3 sequence is CASGAFYTEAFF. The CDR3 DNA follows: TGTGCCAGTGGGGCGTTTTACACTGAAGCTTTCTTT.

In this sample, this clonotype turned up many times. This chain uses TRBV28 with TRBJ1-2, with a weak D call TRBD1 (5 bases). This CDR3 comprises 14 residues. Per germline, CDR1 MDHEN and CDR2 SYDVKM. The V gene lost 5 bases and the J gene lost 4 bases, with 14 bases spanning the gap. In DNA, the CDR3 is TGTGCCAGCAGTACCCCAGGGAATGCCTATGGCTACACCTTC. Encoded protein: CASSTPGNAYGYTF.

This clonotype was detected many times. This rearrangement joins TRBV7-2 to TRBJ2-4, with 10 bases lining up with TRBD1. V was pared by 10 bases and J by 9 bases, with 9 bases of the junction left unmatched. CDR1 and CDR2 from the germline V gene are SGHTA and FQGNSA. The CDR3 is 13 amino acids. As DNA, the CDR3 is TGTGCCATAAGGGACAGGGGAGGAAGCATTCAGTACTTC. It is translated as CAIRDRGGSIQYF.

This clonotype was observed a handful of times. This chain connects TRBV6-5 to TRBJ2-1; D might be TRBD2 (5 bases). The CDR3 extends over 15 amino acids. V was cut by 2 bases and J by 6 bases, with 14 bases left in between. CDR1 and CDR2 from the germline V gene are MNHEY and SVGAGI. The CDR3 loop reads CASSYTWTVGNEQFF. As DNA, the CDR3 is TGTGCCAGCAGTTACACTTGGACTGTCGGCAATGAGCAGTTCTTC.

The chain uses TRBV9 and TRBJ1-1, with D unclear. V was cut by 0 bases and J by 2 bases, with 8 bases left in between. CDR1 and CDR2 (germline): SGDLS, YYNGEE. This CDR3 has 14 residues. CDR3: CASSVEWGNTEAFF. The DNA of the CDR3 is TGTGCCAGCAGCGTAGAGTGGGGAAACACTGAAGCTTTCTTT.

The V and J genes are TRBV27 and TRBJ2-2; 14 bases match TRBD2. The CDR3 loop spans 20 amino acids. V lost 3 bases, J lost 6 bases, and 15 bases stayed unmatched. In germline, CDR1 is MNHEY, CDR2 SMNVEV (reference sequence). The CDR3, as DNA: TGTGCCAGCAGTTTCATTCCCGGGACTAGCGGGAGAGGATTTTCCGGGGAGCTGTTTTTT. Its protein is CASSFIPGTSGRGFSGELFF.

This rearrangement joins TRBV5-1 to TRBJ2-7; 7 bases map to TRBD1. J was trimmed by 5 bases and V by 4 bases; bases with no gene match: 9. In germline, CDR1 is SGHRS, CDR2 YFSETQ. The CDR3 has 14 residues. In DNA, the CDR3 is TGCGCCAGCAGCCTGACAGGGATGGGTAACGAGCAGTACTTC. It yields the protein CASSLTGMGNEQYF.

This chain uses TRBV20-1 with TRBJ1-2, with D perhaps matching TRBD1 (5 bases). CDR3 length: 13 residues. CDR1 and CDR2 (germline): DFQATT, SNEGSKA (reference sequence). With 6 bases removed from V and 4 bases from J, the gap between germline ends came to 15 bases. The CDR3 bases are TGCAGTGCCGCCCCGGGACGGACCTATGGCTACACCTTC. Amino acid sequence: CSAAPGRTYGYTF.

This clonotype turned up a few times. The rearrangement joins TRBV20-1 to TRBJ1-2; 8 positions agree with TRBD1. V lost 5 bases and J lost 1; bases outside the gene matches: 3. This CDR3 comprises 13 residues. CDR1 is DFQATT and CDR2 is SNEGSKA in the germline V gene (reference sequence). The CDR3 sequence: CSAGGQGNYGYTF. The CDR3 bases are TGCAGTGCTGGAGGACAGGGTAACTATGGCTACACCTTC.

In its sample, this clonotype was seen many times. This chain connects TRBV6-1 to TRBJ2-2, with 7 bases fitting TRBD2. Per germline, CDR1 MNHNS and CDR2 SASEGT. The length of the CDR3 is 12 residues. J was trimmed by 6 bases and V by 6 bases; bases with no gene match: 1. The CDR3 loop reads CASRLAAGELFF. CDR3 bases: TGTGCCAGCAGGCTAGCGGCCGGGGAGCTGTTTTTT.